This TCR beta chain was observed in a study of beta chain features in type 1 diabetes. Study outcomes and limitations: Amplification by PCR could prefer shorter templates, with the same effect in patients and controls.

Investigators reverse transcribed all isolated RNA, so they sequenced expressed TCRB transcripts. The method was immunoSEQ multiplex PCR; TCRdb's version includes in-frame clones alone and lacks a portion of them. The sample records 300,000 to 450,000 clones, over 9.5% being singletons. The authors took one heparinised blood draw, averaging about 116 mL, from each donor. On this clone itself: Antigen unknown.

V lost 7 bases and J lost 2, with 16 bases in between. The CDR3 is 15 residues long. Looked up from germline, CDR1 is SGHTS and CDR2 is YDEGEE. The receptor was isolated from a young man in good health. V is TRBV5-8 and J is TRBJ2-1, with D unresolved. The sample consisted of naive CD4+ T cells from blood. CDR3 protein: CASQKLQGAYNEQFF. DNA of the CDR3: TGTGCCAGCCAAAAACTCCAAGGAGCCTACAATGAGCAGTTCTTC.